These T cell receptor beta chains were read from a single sample in a study of T cell responses to AZD1222 COVID-19 vaccine. Libraries were prepared by immunoSEQ multiplex PCR; TCRdb keeps only in-frame clonotypes and omits some of them. The sample gives about 97,000 clones, about 89% of which show up once; roughly 7.7% is in the top ten. This sample comprised peripheral blood, obtained on day 0 of AZD1222 vaccination. The receptors were gathered from an adult in good health. The CDR3 runs from the conserved cysteine through the conserved F or W. A D gene is named only where the DNA matches it firmly. The size of a clone is reported for some rows only, either as once, few or many, or as a class for expanded clones.

j_gene	v_gene	d_gene	abundance	CDR3nt	CDR3aa
TRBJ2-7	TRBV5-1	TRBD2	-	TGCGCCAGCAACGAAGATGGGACTAGCGGGAGTTACGAGCAGTACTTC	CASNEDGTSGSYEQYF
TRBJ1-6	TRBV10-3	-	-	TGTGCCATCAGTGAGGCATGGGCCGAGGAAAAGAATTCACCCCTCCACTTT	CAISEAWAEEKNSPLHF
TRBJ2-1	TRBV9	-	-	TGTGCCAGCAGCGTAGGGGGGCCCTACAATGAGCAGTTCTTC	CASSVGGPYNEQFF
TRBJ2-7	TRBV11-3	-	-	TGTGCCAGCAGCTTAAGGGGCAGCGGGACACCCTACGAGCAGTACTTC	CASSLRGSGTPYEQYF
TRBJ1-5	TRBV7-2	TRBD1	-	TGTGCCAGCAGCAAGGACAGGGATCAGCCCCAGCATTTT	CASSKDRDQPQHF
TRBJ1-5	TRBV6-2/TRBV6-3	-	few	TGTGCCAGCAGTTATGGGGTATCTCATCAGCCCCAGCATTTT	CASSYGVSHQPQHF
TRBJ2-7	TRBV3-1/TRBV3-2	-	-	TGTGCCAGCAGCCTCTCCGGCGAGATCGGGACGACCTTC	CASSLSGEIGTTF
TRBJ2-1	TRBV10-3	-	few	TGTGCCATCACCATTGGGGGGCTCGGTGAGCAGTTCTTC	CAITIGGLGEQFF
TRBJ1-1	TRBV20-1	TRBD1	-	TGCAGTGCACAGGGGGGAACTGAAGCTTTCTTT	CSAQGGTEAFF
TRBJ1-4	TRBV5-1	TRBD1	-	TGCGCCAGCAGCTCGGGACAGTCTAATGAAAAACTGTTTTTT	CASSSGQSNEKLFF
TRBJ1-1	TRBV28	-	-	TGTGCCAGCAGAAATGGACAAGGCGGCACTGAAGCTTTCTTT	CASRNGQGGTEAFF
TRBJ1-2	TRBV5-1	TRBD1	-	TGCGCCAGCAGCTTGGAGGCCCGGACAGGTGGATCGAGCTACACCTTC	CASSLEARTGGSSYTF
TRBJ1-4	TRBV7-9	-	-	TGTGCCAGCAGCTTAGGCTGGGCCACTAATGAAAAACTGTTTTTT	CASSLGWATNEKLFF
TRBJ2-7	TRBV6-2/TRBV6-3	-	-	TGTGCCAGCAGTTACTCGCTAGCGACTAGCTCCTACGAGCAGTACTTC	CASSYSLATSSYEQYF
TRBJ2-7	TRBV7-6	TRBD1	-	TGTGCCAGCAGCTTATACACGGGACAGGGCGAGCAGTACTTC	CASSLYTGQGEQYF
TRBJ1-5	TRBV6-5	-	-	TGTGCCAGCAGTTACGGCCAGGGCAATCAGCCCCAGCATTTT	CASSYGQGNQPQHF
TRBJ1-1	TRBV4-2	TRBD1	-	TGTGCCAGCAGCCAAGATCTAGGGACAGGGGGCTTGAACACTGAAGCTTTCTTT	CASSQDLGTGGLNTEAFF
TRBJ2-3	TRBV3-1/TRBV3-2	-	-	TGTGCCAGCAGCCAAGCCAAAGGGACTGCTAGCACAGATACGCAGTATTTT	CASSQAKGTASTDTQYF
TRBJ1-1	TRBV20-1	-	once	TGCAGTGCAAGAAGGGACACTGAAGCTTTCTTT	CSARRDTEAFF
TRBJ1-3	TRBV11-2	-	few	TGTGCCAGCAGCTTGCTACAGGCTAGCTCTGGAAACACCATATATTTT	CASSLLQASSGNTIYF
TRBJ2-3	TRBV5-1	TRBD2	-	TGCGCCAGCAGCTTGGCCTTAGCGGGAGATAGCACAGATACGCAGTATTTT	CASSLALAGDSTDTQYF
TRBJ2-2	TRBV28	TRBD1	-	TGTGCCAGCAGTTCCCCGGGACAGGACGACACCGGGGAGCTGTTTTTT	CASSSPGQDDTGELFF
TRBJ2-7	TRBV18	TRBD1	-	TGTGCCAGCTCACCCCCGGGACAGGGAGGATCAGGGAGGGAGCAGTACTTC	CASSPPGQGGSGREQYF
TRBJ2-7	TRBV7-2	-	-	TGTGCCAGCAGCGGGATTGGGACATTGAAGGCCTACGAGCAGTACTTC	CASSGIGTLKAYEQYF
TRBJ1-4	TRBV7-3	-	-	TGTGCCAGCAGCTTAACCCGGGCCAGCGGAAATGAAAAACTGTTTTTT	CASSLTRASGNEKLFF
TRBJ2-1	TRBV7-9	-	-	TGTGCCAGCAGCCCCTTCGTCTACAATGAGCAGTTCTTC	CASSPFVYNEQFF
TRBJ1-4	TRBV5-1	TRBD1	once	TGCGCCAGCAGCTTGGTACAGGGGCAGGAAAAACTGTTTTTT	CASSLVQGQEKLFF
TRBJ1-6	TRBV3-1/TRBV3-2	-	-	TGTGCCAGCAGCCAACCCAGGCCCTGTATCACCTATAATTCACCCCTCCACTTT	CASSQPRPCITYNSPLHF
TRBJ2-7	TRBV28	TRBD2	-	TGTGCCAGCAGTTTACCCACCCTAGCGGGGGGTACCTACGAGCAGTACTTC	CASSLPTLAGGTYEQYF
TRBJ1-4	TRBV23-1	-	-	TGCGCCAGCAGTCAATTCTCAGGATTACCACCAACTAATGAAAAACTGTTTTTT	CASSQFSGLPPTNEKLFF
TRBJ2-2	TRBV7-6	-	-	TGTGCCAGCAGCTCCACGACCGGGGAGCTGTTTTTT	CASSSTTGELFF
TRBJ2-1	TRBV7-3	TRBD2	-	TGTGCCAGCAGCTTAACGTGGGCTAGCGGGAGACGGAATGAGCAGTTCTTC	CASSLTWASGRRNEQFF
TRBJ2-5	TRBV7-8	-	-	TGTGCCAGCAGCTTAAGGGCGGTTGCCTCGTACCAAGAGACCCAGTACTTC	CASSLRAVASYQETQYF
TRBJ1-2	TRBV5-6	-	once	TGTGCCAGCAGCTTTCAGGGGAGGGCAAGCTACACCTTC	CASSFQGRASYTF
TRBJ2-1	TRBV28	-	once	TGTGCCAGCACCCTAACCGACAAGGGGGACAATGAGCAGTTCTTC	CASTLTDKGDNEQFF
TRBJ1-2	TRBV18	TRBD1	-	TGTGCCAGCTCCCTTCGGACAGGGGACTATGGCTACACCTTC	CASSLRTGDYGYTF
TRBJ1-2	TRBV19	-	-	TGTGCCAGTAGTGTCGAAACGGGGCGTGTGGGTGGCTACACCTTC	CASSVETGRVGGYTF